The 2 T cell receptor beta chains given below trace back to one sample, sequenced in a study of shared T cell receptors in the human thymus. The method was immunoSEQ multiplex PCR; TCRdb's version includes in-frame clones alone and lacks a portion of them. The sample carries hundreds of thousands of clones, 85% to 90% recorded once. This sample also belongs to another study, concerning human thymus T cells.

What was sequenced was thymocytes. The receptors stem from a boy under two years old with a congenital heart defect.

V and J are TRBV5-1 and TRBJ2-7; D possibly corresponds to TRBD1 (6 bases). Deletions cut 0 bases from V and 2 bases from J, with 18 bases between. This CDR3 is 17 amino acids long. Germline assignment: CDR1 SGHRS and CDR2 YFSETQ. The CDR3 sequence is CASSLERSRGHPYEQYF. DNA for the CDR3: TGCGCCAGCAGCTTGGAAAGGTCGAGGGGACACCCCTACGAGCAGTACTTC.

The rearrangement joins TRBV7-9 to TRBJ2-3, with 9 bases aligning to TRBD2. Germline CDR1 reads SEHNR; CDR2 reads FQNEAQ (reference sequence). The CDR3 length is 15 residues. V gave up 4 bases and J gave up 2 bases; unmatched junction bases: 4. The CDR3 spells CASSSLAGLTDTQYF. CDR3 nucleotides: TGTGCCAGCAGCTCCCTAGCGGGGCTCACAGATACGCAGTATTTT.